One sample yielded the 22 T cell receptor beta chains listed below, sequenced in a study of cytomegalovirus exposure and HLA in healthy donors. Here immunoSEQ multiplex PCR was the method, and the copy in TCRdb shows in-frame clones only, minus some. This sample yields 150,000 to 200,000 clones, of which 85% are seen a single time; approximately 16% belongs to the top ten. What was sequenced was PBMCs. The receptors shown here come from a young man in good health and CMV-seropositive.

This rearrangement joins TRBV5-4 to TRBJ1-2; TRBD1 aligns across 7 bases. CDR3 size: 13 residues. The J segment lost 4 bases and the V segment lost 5 bases, leaving 5 bases of the junction unmatched. In germline, CDR1 is SGHNT, CDR2 YYREEE (reference sequence). The CDR3 nucleotides read TGTGCCAGCAGAAACGACAGGGCCTATGGCTACACCTTC. Protein: CASRNDRAYGYTF.

The J gene is TRBJ2-7, the V gene TRBV10-1, with 7 positions matching TRBD1. The CDR3 totals 14 residues. Trimming removed 7 bases from V and 1 base from J; junction bases left unmatched: 7. Germline V gene data show CDR1 as WNHNN and CDR2 as SYGVQD (reference sequence). Written as DNA, the CDR3 is TGCGCCAGCACCCCGGACAGGAGGTCCTACGAGCAGTACTTC. Translation: CASTPDRRSYEQYF.

The rearrangement joins TRBV28 to TRBJ1-2; D uncertain. Trimming took 7 bases from V and 6 from J, leaving 15 bases between them. Germline V gene sequence: CDR1 MDHEN, CDR2 SYDVKM. CDR3 length: 13 residues. CDR3 DNA sequence: TGTGCCAGCAATCCCCCCGGGTTCCATGGCTACACCTTC. Amino acid sequence: CASNPPGFHGYTF.

This chain uses TRBV6-5 with TRBJ2-2, with 12 bases fitting TRBD2. Germline V gene lookup returns CDR1 MNHEY and CDR2 SVGAGI. This CDR3 comprises 16 residues. With V trimmed by 4 bases and J by 4 bases, 4 bases remained unmatched. In nucleotides, the CDR3 is TGTGCCAGCAGTTTCCCACTAGCGGGGGGCACCGGGGAGCTGTTTTTT. It is translated as CASSFPLAGGTGELFF.

This clone has only a few counts. The rearrangement links TRBV7-3 to TRBJ2-7, with TRBD1 as a possible D gene (8 bases). There are 12 residues in the CDR3. Germline loops: CDR1 SGHTA, CDR2 FQGTGA. V was trimmed by 11 bases and J by 7 bases, leaving 18 bases between them. The CDR3 coding sequence is TGTGCCCGGGAGGCAGGGGGCAGGGAGCAGTACTTC. Translation gives CAREAGGREQYF.

The chain joins TRBV4-2 to TRBJ1-4; perhaps TRBD1 as D (6 bases). CDR1 and CDR2 (germline): LGHNA, YNFKEQ. This CDR3 spans 16 amino acids. V was cut by 1 base and J by 8 bases, with 17 bases left in between. The CDR3 reads CASSQAQGGEEEKLFF. CDR3 bases: TGTGCCAGCAGCCAAGCCCAAGGGGGAGAGGAGGAAAAACTGTTTTTT.

The chain is built from TRBV19 and TRBJ1-2, with 8 bases aligning to TRBD1. Germline-derived CDR1 and CDR2 are LNHDA and SQIVND (reference sequence). The CDR3 runs to 13 residues. V lost 5 bases to trimming and J lost 6 bases; unmatched junction nucleotides: 5. CDR3 sequence: CASSRQGTHGYTF. CDR3 sequence (DNA): TGTGCCAGTAGTCGACAGGGGACCCATGGCTACACCTTC.

The V call is TRBV28, the J call TRBJ2-1; D perhaps matches TRBD2 (6 bases). The V and J ends lost 6 bases and 1 base respectively, with 10 bases between them. This CDR3 region has 14 residues. Germline CDR1 and CDR2: MDHEN and SYDVKM. CDR3 region: CASSLRGSYNEQFF. The CDR3 bases are TGTGCCAGCAGCCTTCGGGGGTCCTACAATGAGCAGTTCTTC.

The V call is TRBV11-3, the J call TRBJ2-7; tentatively, D is TRBD1 (6 bases). V lost 9 bases and J lost 0, with 9 bases in between. CDR1 and CDR2 (germline): SGHNT, YENEEA. This CDR3 has 12 amino acids. CDR3 in DNA: TGTGCCAGTGCGGACAGCTCCTACGAGCAGTACTTC. This encodes CASADSSYEQYF.

This chain joins TRBV4-1 and TRBJ2-3, with 15 bases aligning to TRBD2. This CDR3 contains 18 residues. The V segment lost 4 bases and the J segment 0 bases; nucleotides outside the gene matches: 5. From germline, CDR1 is MGHRA and CDR2 YSYEKL. The chain's CDR3 is CASSRGLAGGISTDTQYF. DNA of the CDR3: TGCGCCAGCAGCCGCGGACTAGCGGGAGGGATTAGCACAGATACGCAGTATTTT.

The table lists this clone with a few counts. The V call is TRBV9, the J call TRBJ1-2; possibly TRBD1 for D (5 bases). V gave up 0 bases and J gave up 1 base, with 13 bases separating them. From germline, CDR1 is SGDLS and CDR2 YYNGEE. CDR3 length: 16 residues. For the CDR3, the DNA is TGTGCCAGCAGCGTAGAGTCAGGGCCGTTTAACTATGGCTACACCTTC. Protein sequence: CASSVESGPFNYGYTF.

The chain is built from TRBV7-2 and TRBJ2-2, with 11 bases matching TRBD2. The CDR3 extends over 16 amino acids. Trimming at V came to 3 bases and at J to 3 bases, leaving 3 bases not matched to a gene. From germline, CDR1 is SGHTA and CDR2 FQGNSA. The DNA for the CDR3 is TGTGCCAGCAGCTTCTATAGCGGGAGGGACACCGGGGAGCTGTTTTTT. Its translation is CASSFYSGRDTGELFF.

A single count supports this clone. The chain couples TRBV5-4 to TRBJ2-5; D perhaps matches TRBD2 (6 bases). The CDR3 covers 13 residues. Germline CDR1 SGHNT, CDR2 YYREEE (reference sequence). V shed 3 bases and J shed 0 bases, with 6 bases lying between them. The CDR3 DNA is TGTGCCAGCAGCTGGAGGGACCAAGAGACCCAGTACTTC. It codes for CASSWRDQETQYF. Supplemented by reference TRBV5-4 and TRBJ2-5, the full variable domain reads ETGVTQSPTHLIKTRGQQVTLRCSSQSGHNTVSWYQQALGQGPQFIFQYYREEENGRGNFPPRFSGLQFPNYSSELNVNALELDDSALYLCASSWRDQETQYFGPGTRLLVL.

In its sample, this clone was seen once. The chain employs TRBV5-1 and TRBJ2-1; the match to TRBD1 covers 8 bases. The CDR3 runs 13 residues. Germline CDR1 SGHRS, CDR2 YFSETQ. V gave up 5 bases and J gave up 6 bases; unmatched junction bases: 4. In DNA, the CDR3 is TGCGCCAGCAGGCTAACAGGGGGCAATGAGCAGTTCTTC. Its translation is CASRLTGGNEQFF.

V and J are TRBV19 and TRBJ2-7; 8 bases align to TRBD1. The V gene's germline CDR1 is LNHDA and CDR2 SQIVND (reference sequence). This CDR3 has 15 amino acids. Losses at the gene ends were 5 bases for V and 2 bases for J; bases not matched to a gene: 8. CDR3 amino acids: CASSPGTGLTYEQYF. The CDR3 nucleotides are TGTGCCAGTAGTCCAGGGACAGGCCTAACCTACGAGCAGTACTTC.

The rearrangement joins TRBV15 to TRBJ1-1; weak D call: TRBD1 (5 bases). CDR1 and CDR2 from the germline V gene are LNHNV and YYDKDF (reference sequence). The CDR3 spans 13 residues. V dropped 1 base and J dropped 4 bases, with 7 bases sitting between them. The CDR3 bases are TGTGCCACCAGCAGAGTTAGGGGCACTGAAGCTTTCTTT. Translation gives CATSRVRGTEAFF. Full variable domain (missing parts from reference TRBV15 and TRBJ1-1): DAMVIQNPRYQVTQFGKPVTLSCSQTLNHNVMYWYQQKSSQAPKLLFHYYDKDFNNEADTPDNFQSRRPNTSFCFLDIRSPGLGDTAMYLCATSRVRGTEAFFGQGTRLTVV.

This rearrangement joins TRBV5-1 to TRBJ2-2, with D tentatively TRBD2 (6 bases). The V gene's germline CDR1 is SGHRS and CDR2 YFSETQ. The ends were cut back, 4 bases at V and 0 bases at J, with 10 bases in the middle. CDR3 length equals 15 residues. The CDR3 nucleotides read TGCGCCAGCAGCGGAGGGACGGCGAACACCGGGGAGCTGTTTTTT. This translates into CASSGGTANTGELFF. Together with reference TRBV5-1 and TRBJ2-2, the CDR3 gives the full variable domain: KAGVTQTPRYLIKTRGQQVTLSCSPISGHRSVSWYQQTPGQGLQFLFEYFSETQRNKGNFPGRFSGRQFSNSRSEMNVSTLELGDSALYLCASSGGTANTGELFFGEGSRLTVL.

CDR3 coding DNA: TGTGCCAGCAGCCAAGATCGACGGAGTACCGGGGAGCTGTTTTTT. Its translation is CASSQDRRSTGELFF. The gene calls are TRBV4-2 and TRBJ2-2; D is ambiguous. In germline, CDR1 is LGHNA, CDR2 YNFKEQ. The V end lost 0 bases, the J end lost 5 bases, and 10 bases lay between the germline ends. The CDR3 contains 15 residues.

This clone occurred a few times. The chain has TRBV19 and TRBJ1-1; D remains unclear. V lost 5 bases and J 4 bases, leaving 11 bases between the germline ends. This CDR3 has 13 residues. CDR1 LNHDA and CDR2 SQIVND come from the germline V gene (reference sequence). Here the CDR3 reads CASSDAAGTEAFF. In nucleotides, the CDR3 is TGTGCCAGTAGTGACGCGGCCGGCACTGAAGCTTTCTTT.

The rearrangement links TRBV28 to TRBJ1-1; TRBD1 is a possible D gene (5 bases). The CDR3 is made up of 16 amino acids. Germline V CDR1 and CDR2: MDHEN, SYDVKM. The germline V and J ends were trimmed by 4 bases and 3 bases, with 18 bases remaining between them. The CDR3 is CASSWGSGLRDTEAFF. The CDR3 DNA reads as TGTGCCAGCAGTTGGGGGTCGGGACTCCGAGACACTGAAGCTTTCTTT.

The V and J genes are TRBV7-9 and TRBJ2-6; TRBD1 aligns across 9 bases. In germline, CDR1 is SEHNR, CDR2 FQNEAQ (reference sequence). V lost 5 bases and J lost 1; bases outside the gene matches: 6. The CDR3 contains 17 residues. This CDR3 is CASSPQTGGSGANVLTF. CDR3 nucleotide sequence: TGTGCCAGCAGCCCCCAGACAGGGGGTTCTGGGGCCAACGTCCTGACTTTC.

V gene TRBV10-3 combines with J gene TRBJ1-6, with 9 bases identical to TRBD1. Germline CDR1 reads ENHRY; CDR2 reads SYGVKD. J lost 8 bases, V lost 10 bases, and 3 bases had no gene match. This CDR3 has 12 residues. The CDR3 loop is CANRDRDSPLHF. CDR3 in DNA: TGTGCCAACCGGGACAGGGATTCACCCCTCCACTTT.